This T cell receptor beta chain came from a study of shared clonotypes between healthy human individuals. The CDR3 is 17 residues long. The trim removed 1 base at V and 2 bases at J, leaving 9 bases unmatched. Germline V lookup: CDR1 SEHNR, CDR2 FQNEAQ (reference sequence). At a deep level, the assay was run. Evenly divided among several immunoSEQ plates was the genomic DNA of each subset. The authors' processing: Filtering differed because ImmunoSEQ produced junction-only sequences that carried no quality scores. Here immunoSEQ multiplex PCR was the method, and the copy in TCRdb shows in-frame clones only, minus some. That table furnishes V, J and clone size, whereas the DNA furnished D and trimming. This repertoire shows about 480,000 clones, roughly 79% found once; its top ten account for around 13%. General observations from the study: Only blood underwent sampling, and tissue repertoires likely differ.

As to this clone: Its cognate antigen is unknown.

Sequencing was carried out using PBMCs. The origin of this receptor is a woman aged 40 to 50 in good health. Some clones in this sample may be carry-over from other donors' samples. The rearrangement links TRBV7-9 to TRBJ2-3, with 7 bases aligning to TRBD2. DNA for the CDR3: TGTGCCAGCAGCTTAGTGACTAGCATTTTTTTCACAGATACGCAGTATTTT. It specifies CASSLVTSIFFTDTQYF.